The T cell receptor beta chain under discussion was sequenced for a study of blood T cell repertoires in COVID-19. Across the study: Collection of acute and convalescent COVID-19 samples took place in the United States, Italy and Spain. PBMCs, B-cell-depleted T cells, or T cells were the source of the cDNA or gDNA that made up the material.

This CDR3 comprises 15 residues. Germline CDR1 and CDR2: SGHAT and FQDESV (reference sequence). V lost 4 bases to trimming and J lost 8 bases; unmatched junction nucleotides: 9. In the authors' methods: The assay estimated nucleated cells by amplifying reference gene primers. Clones were sequenced by immunoSEQ multiplex PCR, and TCRdb holds only the in-frame ones, with some missing. The V and J calls and clone size are taken from that table; D and trimming were inferred from the DNA. The sample contains some 110,000 clones, about 86% of which appear only once. The sequence was collected from a man aged 65 to 85 who had recovered from COVID-19. The chain carries TRBV11-1 and TRBJ2-1; 9 positions agree with TRBD1. The sample consisted of peripheral blood. CDR3 residues: CASSSGGQGTYEQFF. The CDR3 bases are TGTGCCAGCAGCTCCGGGGGACAGGGAACATATGAGCAGTTCTTC.